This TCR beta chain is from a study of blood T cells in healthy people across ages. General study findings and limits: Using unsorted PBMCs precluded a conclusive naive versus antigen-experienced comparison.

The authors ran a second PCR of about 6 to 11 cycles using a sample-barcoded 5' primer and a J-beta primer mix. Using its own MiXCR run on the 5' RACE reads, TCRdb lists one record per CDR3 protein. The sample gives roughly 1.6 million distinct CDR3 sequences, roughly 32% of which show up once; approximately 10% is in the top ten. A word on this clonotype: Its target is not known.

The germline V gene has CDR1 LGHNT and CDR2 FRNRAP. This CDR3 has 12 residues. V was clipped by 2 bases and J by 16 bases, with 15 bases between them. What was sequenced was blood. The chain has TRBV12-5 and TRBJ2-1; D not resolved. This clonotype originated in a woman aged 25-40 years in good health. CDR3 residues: CASGLRPDRLFF. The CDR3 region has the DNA TGTGCTAGTGGTTTGCGCCCGGATCGCCTCTTCTTC. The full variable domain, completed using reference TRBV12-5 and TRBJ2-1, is DARVTQTPRHKVTEMGQEVTMRCQPILGHNTVFWYRQTMMQGLELLAYFRNRAPLDDSGMPKDRFSAEMPDATLATLKIQPSEPRDSAVYFCASGLRPDRLFFGPGTRLTVL.